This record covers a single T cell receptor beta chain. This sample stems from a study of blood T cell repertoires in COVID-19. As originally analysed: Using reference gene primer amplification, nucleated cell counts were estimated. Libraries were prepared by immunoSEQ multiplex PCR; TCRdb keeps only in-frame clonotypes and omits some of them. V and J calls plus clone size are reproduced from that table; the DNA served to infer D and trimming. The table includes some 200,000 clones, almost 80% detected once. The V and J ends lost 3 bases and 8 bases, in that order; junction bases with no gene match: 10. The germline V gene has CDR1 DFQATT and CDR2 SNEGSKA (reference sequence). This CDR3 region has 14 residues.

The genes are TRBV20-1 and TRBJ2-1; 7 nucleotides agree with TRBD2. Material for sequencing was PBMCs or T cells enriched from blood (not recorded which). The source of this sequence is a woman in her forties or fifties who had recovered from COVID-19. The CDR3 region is CSASGGTITDEQFF. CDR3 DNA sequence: TGCAGTGCTAGTGGGGGGACTATAACTGATGAGCAGTTCTTC.